This T cell receptor beta chain was identified during a study of OX40 agonist ivuxolimab in advanced cancers. At the level of the study: A male proportion of more than 75% was recorded, with mean age about 62 years and range roughly 20 to 90.

There are 17 residues in the CDR3. V was pared by 3 bases and J by 0 bases, with 17 bases between. CDR1 MNHNS and CDR2 SASEGT come from the germline V gene. Clones were sequenced by immunoSEQ multiplex PCR, and TCRdb holds only the in-frame ones, with some missing. The sample lists around 80,000 clones; 85% were seen once. The chain employs TRBV6-1 and TRBJ1-1, with D maybe TRBD1 (6 bases). The clonotype was recovered from an adult with an advanced solid tumor such as melanoma, head and neck, liver or kidney cancer. Source: CD4+ or CD8+ T cells sorted from blood, taken in a trial of the OX40 agonist ivuxolimab. Written as DNA, the CDR3 is TGTGCCAGCAGTGAGAACAGGGTCGACGATATGAACACTGAAGCTTTCTTT. Translation: CASSENRVDDMNTEAFF.